Following are 11 T cell receptor beta chains from one sample sequenced in a study of a mutant IDH1 vaccine in newly diagnosed glioma. TCRdb's table, derived via immunoSEQ multiplex PCR, lists solely in-frame clones and lacks some. Of tens of thousands of clones in the sample, roughly 82% were seen once. What these receptors recognize is not known. The time point is: week 47, end of study. Doses of 300 ug of mutant IDH1 20-mer peptide were given with topical imiquimod. This specimen consisted of PBMCs, obtained from a glioma patient whose treatment included an IDH1 peptide vaccine. Receptors originate from a man aged 40-49 years with glioma.

This clone was observed a single time. The chain recombines TRBV27 with TRBJ1-2; 7 positions agree with TRBD1. The CDR3 spans 13 residues. J gave up 10 bases and V 4 bases, and 9 bases lay outside the gene matches. The germline gives CDR1 MNHEY, CDR2 SMNVEV (reference sequence). CDR3 DNA: TGTGCCAGCAGTTATGACAGGGAAGGATTCTACACCTTC. This encodes CASSYDREGFYTF.

V and J are TRBV9 and TRBJ2-2; no reliable D call. Germline CDR1 is SGDLS and CDR2 is YYNGEE. The length of the CDR3 is 12 residues. Deletions cut 3 bases from V and 6 bases from J, with 6 bases between. Written as DNA, the CDR3 is TGTGCCAGCAGCGAAGGAGCCGGGGAGCTGTTTTTT. Translated, it gives CASSEGAGELFF.

The chain has TRBV28 and TRBJ1-4; no clear D. V lost 2 bases and J lost 11, with 15 bases in between. CDR1 and CDR2 (germline): MDHEN, SYDVKM. This CDR3 comprises 14 residues. CDR3 bases: TGTGCCAGCAGTTTAGGCTCGACGGGCAGGAAACTGTTTTTT. This encodes CASSLGSTGRKLFF.

The table lists this clone with a few counts. The rearrangement joins TRBV5-6 to TRBJ2-7, with 8 bases that match TRBD2. The V gene's germline CDR1 is SGHDT and CDR2 YYEEEE. V lost 0 bases to trimming and J lost 7 bases; unmatched junction nucleotides: 3. This CDR3 spans 13 amino acids. The CDR3 loop reads CASSLAGGREQYV. CDR3 nucleotide sequence: TGTGCCAGCAGCTTGGCGGGAGGGAGGGAGCAGTACGTC.

The chain has TRBV28 and TRBJ1-1; 7 nucleotides line up with TRBD1. CDR1 MDHEN and CDR2 SYDVKM come from the germline V gene. Trimming at V came to 5 bases and at J to 1 base, leaving 7 bases not matched to a gene. This CDR3 contains 15 residues. DNA for the CDR3: TGTGCCAGCAGTACTTTAGGGACAGAGAACACTGAAGCTTTCTTT. Its translation: CASSTLGTENTEAFF. Full variable domain (remainder filled in from reference TRBV28 and TRBJ1-1): DVKVTQSSRYLVKRTGEKVFLECVQDMDHENMFWYRQDPGLGLRLIYFSYDVKMKEKGDIPEGYSVSREKKERFSLILESASTNQTSMYLCASSTLGTENTEAFFGQGTRLTVV.

The V call is TRBV19, the J call TRBJ1-2; possible D gene TRBD1, 6 bases. The V end was cut by 5 bases, the J end by 5 bases, with 12 bases between. Germline lookup yields CDR1 LNHDA and CDR2 SQIVND (reference sequence). The CDR3 extends over 13 amino acids. The CDR3 reads CASSVYQGYGYTF. As DNA, the CDR3 is TGTGCCAGTAGTGTATACCAGGGGTATGGCTACACCTTC.

This chain joins TRBV5-1 and TRBJ2-3, with TRBD1 as a possible D gene (6 bases). This CDR3 has 14 amino acids. Germline CDR1 and CDR2: SGHRS and YFSETQ. V gave up 4 bases and J gave up 1 base, with 10 bases separating them. The CDR3 is CASSPDRGTDTQYF. In nucleotides, the CDR3 is TGCGCCAGCAGCCCGGACAGAGGCACAGATACGCAGTATTTT.

This clone was detected only once. The chain combines TRBV7-2 with TRBJ2-3, with 8 bases aligning to TRBD2. The germline gives CDR1 SGHTA, CDR2 FQGNSA. The CDR3 runs 16 residues. The V gene end was trimmed by 5 bases and the J gene end by 1 base; junction bases not matched to a gene: 8. This chain's CDR3 is CASSGGTSQRTDTQYF. The CDR3 DNA follows: TGTGCCAGCAGCGGGGGGACTAGTCAACGCACAGATACGCAGTATTTT.

The chain combines TRBV6-1 with TRBJ1-1; D ambiguous. The CDR3 covers 15 residues. Trimming took 1 base from V and 5 from J, leaving 14 bases between them. Germline V gene lookup returns CDR1 MNHNS and CDR2 SASEGT. The CDR3 DNA follows: TGTGCCAGCAGTGAAGAGCCGGGGTTGGGGACTGAAGCTTTCTTT. Protein: CASSEEPGLGTEAFF.

In its sample, this clone was seen once. This chain uses TRBV29-1 with TRBJ2-5; D uncertain. The germline gives CDR1 SQVTM, CDR2 ANQGSEA. Between the trimmed V and J ends, which lost 4 bases and 5 bases, there was a span of 5 bases. The CDR3 is 10 amino acids. CDR3 protein: CSVGPETQYF. In nucleotides, the CDR3 is TGCAGCGTTGGTCCGGAGACCCAGTACTTC.

The J gene is TRBJ2-2, the V gene TRBV11-3; D is undetermined. Deletions cut 3 bases from V and 0 bases from J, with 11 bases between. The germline gives CDR1 SGHNT, CDR2 YENEEA. The CDR3 has 16 residues. The CDR3 reads CASSFSYSTNTGELFF. CDR3 bases: TGTGCCAGCAGCTTTAGTTACAGCACGAACACCGGGGAGCTGTTTTTT.